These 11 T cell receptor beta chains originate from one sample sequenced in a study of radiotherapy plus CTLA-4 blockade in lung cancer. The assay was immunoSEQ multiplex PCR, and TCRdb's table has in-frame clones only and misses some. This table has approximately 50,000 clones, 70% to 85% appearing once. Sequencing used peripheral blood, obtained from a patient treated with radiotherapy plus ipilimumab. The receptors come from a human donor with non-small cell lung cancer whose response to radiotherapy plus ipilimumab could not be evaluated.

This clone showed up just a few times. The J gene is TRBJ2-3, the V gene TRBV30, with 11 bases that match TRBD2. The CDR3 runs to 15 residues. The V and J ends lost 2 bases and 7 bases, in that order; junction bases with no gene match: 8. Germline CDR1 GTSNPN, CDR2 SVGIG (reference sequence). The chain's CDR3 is CAWSPGLAVKNTQYF. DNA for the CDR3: TGTGCCTGGAGTCCGGGACTAGCGGTCAAGAATACGCAGTATTTT.

CDR3 in DNA: TGTGCCAGCAGCTTAGGAGGCAGTTGGATCTCTGGGGCCAACGTCCTGACTTTC. Translated, it gives CASSLGGSWISGANVLTF. V is TRBV5-6 and J is TRBJ2-6, with a tentative D call TRBD2 (5 bases). Germline values: CDR1 SGHDT, CDR2 YYEEEE. The length of the CDR3 is 18 residues. Trimming took off 2 bases at V and 0 bases at J, with 15 bases between the two ends.

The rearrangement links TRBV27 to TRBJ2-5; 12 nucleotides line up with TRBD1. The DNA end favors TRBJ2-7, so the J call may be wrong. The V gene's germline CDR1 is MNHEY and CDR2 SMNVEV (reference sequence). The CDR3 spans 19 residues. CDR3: CASSLSGTGGPSSSYEQYF. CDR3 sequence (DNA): TGTGCCAGCAGTTTATCGGGGACAGGGGGCCCATCATCGTCCTACGAGCAGTACTTC.

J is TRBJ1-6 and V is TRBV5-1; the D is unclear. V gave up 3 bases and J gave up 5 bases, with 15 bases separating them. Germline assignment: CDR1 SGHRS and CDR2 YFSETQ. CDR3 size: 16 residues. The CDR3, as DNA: TGCGCCAGCAGCTACTCCCCCCGTGACAATAATTCACCCCTCCACTTT. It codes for CASSYSPRDNNSPLHF. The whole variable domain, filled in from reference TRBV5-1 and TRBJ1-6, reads KAGVTQTPRYLIKTRGQQVTLSCSPISGHRSVSWYQQTPGQGLQFLFEYFSETQRNKGNFPGRFSGRQFSNSRSEMNVSTLELGDSALYLCASSYSPRDNNSPLHFGNGTRLTVT.

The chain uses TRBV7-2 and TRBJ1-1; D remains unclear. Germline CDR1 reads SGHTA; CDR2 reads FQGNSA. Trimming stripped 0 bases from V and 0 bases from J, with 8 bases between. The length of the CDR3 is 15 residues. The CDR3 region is CASSLASGVNTEAFF. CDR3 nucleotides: TGTGCCAGCAGCTTAGCCAGCGGGGTGAACACTGAAGCTTTCTTT. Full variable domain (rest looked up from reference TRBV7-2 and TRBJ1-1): GAGVSQSPSNKVTEKGKDVELRCDPISGHTALYWYRQSLGQGLEFLIYFQGNSAPDKSGLPSDRFSAERTGGSVSTLTIQRTQQEDSAVYLCASSLASGVNTEAFFGQGTRLTVV.

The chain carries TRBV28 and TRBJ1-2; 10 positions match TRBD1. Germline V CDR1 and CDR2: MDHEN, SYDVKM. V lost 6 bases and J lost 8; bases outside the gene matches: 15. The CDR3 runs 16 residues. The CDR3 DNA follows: TGTGCCAGCAGCTACCGGGACAGGGGCTACCTTATGGGCTACACCTTC. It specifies CASSYRDRGYLMGYTF.

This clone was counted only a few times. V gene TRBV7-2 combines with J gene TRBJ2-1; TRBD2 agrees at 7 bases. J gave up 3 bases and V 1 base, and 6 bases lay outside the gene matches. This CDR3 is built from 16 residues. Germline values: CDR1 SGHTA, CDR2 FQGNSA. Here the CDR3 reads CASSLGGGGRYNEQFF. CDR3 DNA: TGTGCCAGCAGCTTAGGGGGCGGGGGTCGCTACAATGAGCAGTTCTTC.

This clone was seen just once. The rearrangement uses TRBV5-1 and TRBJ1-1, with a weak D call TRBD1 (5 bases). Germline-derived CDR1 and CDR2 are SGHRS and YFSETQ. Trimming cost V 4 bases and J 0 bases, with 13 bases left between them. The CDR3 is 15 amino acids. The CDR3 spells CASSRGREMNTEAFF. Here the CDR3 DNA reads TGCGCCAGCAGCCGGGGGAGGGAAATGAACACTGAAGCTTTCTTT. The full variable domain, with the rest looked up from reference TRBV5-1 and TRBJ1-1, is KAGVTQTPRYLIKTRGQQVTLSCSPISGHRSVSWYQQTPGQGLQFLFEYFSETQRNKGNFPGRFSGRQFSNSRSEMNVSTLELGDSALYLCASSRGREMNTEAFFGQGTRLTVV.

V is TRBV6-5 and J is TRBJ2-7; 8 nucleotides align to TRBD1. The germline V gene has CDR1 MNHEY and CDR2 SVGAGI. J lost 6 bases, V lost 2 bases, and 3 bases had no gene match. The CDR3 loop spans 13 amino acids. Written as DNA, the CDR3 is TGTGCCAGCAGTTACGGGACAGGCACCGAGCAGTACTTC. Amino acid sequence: CASSYGTGTEQYF.

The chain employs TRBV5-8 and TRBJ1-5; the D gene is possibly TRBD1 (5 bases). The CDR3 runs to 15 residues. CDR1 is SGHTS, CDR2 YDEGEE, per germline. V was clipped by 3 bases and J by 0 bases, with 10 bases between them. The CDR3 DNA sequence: TGTGCCAGCAGCTCAGGGTTTTATAGCAATCAGCCCCAGCATTTT. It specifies CASSSGFYSNQPQHF.

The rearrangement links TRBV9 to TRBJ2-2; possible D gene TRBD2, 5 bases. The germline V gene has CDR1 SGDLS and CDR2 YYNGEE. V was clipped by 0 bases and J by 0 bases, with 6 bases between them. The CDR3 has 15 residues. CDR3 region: CASSVAGSNTGELFF. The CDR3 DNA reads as TGTGCCAGCAGCGTAGCGGGGTCGAACACCGGGGAGCTGTTTTTT.